This T cell receptor (beta chain) emerged from a study of blood T cell repertoires in COVID-19. In the study overall: Sample material is recorded as cDNA or gDNA derived from T cells, B-cell-depleted T cells, or PBMCs.

Clinical history reported by participants formed the basis on which cohorts were assigned. The length of the CDR3 is 16 residues. Losses at the gene ends were 5 bases for V and 4 bases for J; bases not matched to a gene: 7. Per germline, CDR1 SEHNR and CDR2 FQNEAQ (reference sequence). Per the original methods: Reference gene primer amplification gave nucleated cell count estimates. Sequenced by immunoSEQ multiplex PCR; TCRdb stores in-frame clones only, minus some. That table gives V, J and clone size, and the DNA gave D and trimming. The table lists about 400,000 clones, approximately 91% of them singletons, with over 2% in the top ten.

This chain uses TRBV7-9 with TRBJ2-5, with 13 nucleotides matching TRBD2. This clonotype was obtained from a woman in her 40s with acute COVID-19. Sequenced: PBMCs or T cells enriched from blood (not recorded which). CDR3 in amino acids: CASSRTSGGRRETQYF. The CDR3 DNA reads TGTGCCAGCAGCCGGACTAGCGGGGGTAGACGAGAGACCCAGTACTTC.